A selection of T cell receptor beta chains follows, all from one sample in a study of regulatory T cells in long-lasting Graves disease. TCRdb re-analysed the multiplex PCR reads in MiXCR, keeping a single row per CDR3 protein. Here the sample spans around 400,000 distinct CDR3 sequences, 15% being singletons. This same sample was also taken into another study, of T cells in Graves' hyperthyroidism and ophthalmopathy.

Sequencing was performed on peripheral blood mononuclear cells (PBMCs), taken at new diagnosis, from a patient treated with antithyroid drugs. The receptors here all came from a woman aged 40 to 50 with Graves disease. The CDR3 runs from the conserved cysteine through the conserved F or W. A D gene is named only where the DNA matches it firmly. Clone size is not always given. Where it is, it says once, few, many or a class for expanded clones.

NA	TRBV6-2/TRBV6-3	TRBJ2-5	many	TGTGCCAGCAGTTACTCGACAAGAACCCTGGGGGGCCAACAAGAGACCCAGTACTTC	CASSYSTRTLGGQQETQYF
TRBD1	TRBV6-5	TRBJ1-1	NA	TGTGCCAGCAGTTACTGGACAGGGGACACTGAAGCTTTCTTT	CASSYWTGDTEAFF
TRBD1	TRBV7-9	TRBJ1-1	NA	TGTGCCAGCAGCGGGGACAGGGGCACTGAAGCTTTCTTT	CASSGDRGTEAFF
NA	TRBV20-1	TRBJ1-4	NA	TGCAGTGCTAGAGAACATAATGGAAAACTGTTTTTT	CSAREHNGKLFF
NA	TRBV5-1	TRBJ2-3	many	TGCGCCAGCAGCCCTACCTTAGCGGCAGATACGCAGTATTTT	CASSPTLAADTQYF
NA	TRBV7-9	TRBJ2-4	NA	TGTGCCAGCACCTCTGAAAACATTCAGTACTTC	CASTSENIQYF
TRBD1	TRBV5-4	TRBJ1-1	many	TGTGCCAGCAGCTTTGACAGGGGGGAGACTGAAGCTTTCTTT	CASSFDRGETEAFF
TRBD2	TRBV19	TRBJ2-7	many	TGTGCCAGTAGCTCGGGACTAACCCCCTACGAGCAGTACTTC	CASSSGLTPYEQYF
TRBD1	TRBV6-1	TRBJ2-7	many	TGTGCCAGCAGTGAGGGACAGCAGGTCGGCTACGAGCAGTACTTC	CASSEGQQVGYEQYF
NA	TRBV19	TRBJ1-4	many	TGTGCCAGTAGTTCCTGGACCCTGTCAACTAATGAAAAACTGTTTTTT	CASSSWTLSTNEKLFF
NA	TRBV18	TRBJ1-6	many	TGTGCCAGCTCACCACCGGACGGCCTTTCGGCCCTCCACTTT	CASSPPDGLSALHF
NA	TRBV12-3/TRBV12-4	TRBJ2-1	many	TGTGCCAGCAGTCAACAGGGAGTTGAGCAGTTCTTC	CASSQQGVEQFF
NA	TRBV20-1	TRBJ1-2	many	TGCAGTGCTAGAGGAGGGGTTTCGAACTATGGCTACACCTTC	CSARGGVSNYGYTF
TRBD1	TRBV28	TRBJ2-3	many	TGTGCCAGCACCAGGACAGGGTGGGATACGCAGTATTTT	CASTRTGWDTQYF
NA	TRBV11-2	TRBJ2-7	many	TGTGCCGGCAGCTTAGAGGGACGGATTTACGAGCAGTACTTC	CAGSLEGRIYEQYF
TRBD1	TRBV12-3/TRBV12-4	TRBJ2-7	many	TGTGCCAGCAGCTTAACCGGGACAGCCTCCTACGAGCAGTACTTC	CASSLTGTASYEQYF
TRBD1	TRBV24-1	TRBJ2-7	many	TGTGCCACCAGGAGAGGACAGGGGGGCGAGCAGTACTTC	CATRRGQGGEQYF
NA	TRBV2	TRBJ1-1	many	TGTGCCAGCACCGATTCTGGACTGCTTTTT	CASTDSGLLF
TRBD1	TRBV12-3/TRBV12-4	TRBJ2-7	many	TGTGCCAGCAGTTTCTACCGGGACAGGGGCTACGAGCAGTACTTC	CASSFYRDRGYEQYF
TRBD1	TRBV12-5	TRBJ2-1	many	TGTGCTAGTGGTCAAGAATCCGGGACAGGGGGATACAATGAGCAGTTCTTC	CASGQESGTGGYNEQFF
NA	TRBV18	TRBJ2-1	many	TGTGCCAGCTCACCGGGATTGGGTCGAGGTGCGAATGAGCAGTTCTTC	CASSPGLGRGANEQFF
NA	TRBV2	TRBJ1-5	many	TGTGCCAGCAGTGAAACGGAACAGGGCTGGGTTCGTTCTCAGCCCCAGCATTTT	CASSETEQGWVRSQPQHF
NA	TRBV19	TRBJ1-2	many	TGTGCCAGTGCCGTGGATGGGGCCTCTCCCCATGGCTACACCTTC	CASAVDGASPHGYTF
TRBD1	TRBV10-3	TRBJ1-5	NA	TGTGCCATCAGTGTCGCCTGGATTAACGGACAGGATAGCAATCAGCCCCAGCATTTT	CAISVAWINGQDSNQPQHF
TRBD2	TRBV7-2	TRBJ2-2	many	TGTGCCAGCAGCTTCGGGGGAGGGCCCCGTAGCACCGGGGAGCTGTTTTTT	CASSFGGGPRSTGELFF
NA	TRBV3-1	TRBJ2-7	many	TGTGCCAGCAGCAGCACGGCGGGCCTCTCCTACGAGCAGTACTTC	CASSSTAGLSYEQYF
TRBD1	TRBV12-5	TRBJ2-7	many	TGTGCTAGTGGTTTGGGACAGGGGGCATACGAGCAGTACTTC	CASGLGQGAYEQYF
NA	TRBV6-1	TRBJ1-1	many	TGTGCCAGCAGTCCACAGGAGGCCGGTGAAGCTTTCTTT	CASSPQEAGEAFF
TRBD2	TRBV5-8	TRBJ2-7	NA	TGTGCCAGCAGCTCCCTGGGGGCGGGAGGGCCCCTAACTATCGAGCAGTACTTC	CASSSLGAGGPLTIEQYF